This entry lists 25 T cell receptor beta chains sequenced from one sample in a study of T cell repertoires in aging, cancer and after chemotherapy. Peripheral blood genomic DNA, not sorted cells or RNA, was the template. Multiplex touch-down PCR with TRB-A/B primers amplified rearranged V-D-J TRB sequences. Using its own MiXCR run on the multiplex PCR reads, TCRdb lists one record per CDR3 protein. The profile shows approximately 2,300 distinct CDR3 sequences, around 66% of them singletons. Sample: blood. The receptors were sampled from a human donor with a solid tumor.

V gene TRBV28 combines with J gene TRBJ2-7; 8 bases line up with TRBD2. CDR1 and CDR2 (germline): MDHEN, SYDVKM. The CDR3 sequence is 16 residues long. The V segment lost 6 bases and the J segment 5 bases; nucleotides outside the gene matches: 15. CDR3 coding DNA: TGTGCCAGCAGGCTGCTCTCGGGAGGGCCGGGTAACGAGCAGTACTTC. Protein product: CASRLLSGGPGNEQYF.

This clonotype occurred once. The CDR3 DNA sequence: TGTGCCACCAGCAGAGGGGGCGGCGGGAGCGGAGATACGCAGTATTTT. This translates into CATSRGGGGSGDTQYF. The chain couples TRBV15 to TRBJ2-3; 7 positions match TRBD2. Germline trimming cut 1 base from V and 5 bases from J; bases unmatched to any gene: 9. The length of the CDR3 is 16 residues. CDR1 LNHNV and CDR2 YYDKDF come from the germline V gene (reference sequence).

The J gene is TRBJ1-1, the V gene TRBV11-2; TRBD1 is a possible D gene (5 bases). CDR3 length: 16 amino acids. V lost 3 bases, J lost 5 bases, and 19 bases lay in between. The germline CDR1 and CDR2 sequences are SGHAT and FQNNGV. CDR3 coding DNA: TGTGCCAGCAGCTTTGCTACCGGGGGTCTGGTTACTGAAGCTTTCTTT. It translates to CASSFATGGLVTEAFF.

V gene TRBV9 combines with J gene TRBJ2-7; unclear D gene. V lost 3 bases and J 0 bases, leaving 10 bases between the germline ends. The germline V gene has CDR1 SGDLS and CDR2 YYNGEE. The CDR3 contains 14 residues. The CDR3 DNA follows: TGTGCCAGCAGCGGTCACAGTAACTCCTACGAGCAGTACTTC. Translating it yields CASSGHSNSYEQYF.

The genes are TRBV19 and TRBJ1-6, with a possible D match to TRBD1 (6 bases). In germline, CDR1 is LNHDA, CDR2 SQIVND (reference sequence). There are 13 residues in the CDR3. Trimming cost V 3 bases and J 8 bases, with 8 bases left between them. CDR3 in DNA: TGTGCCAGTAGTATGGACAGTTATTCACCCCTCCACTTT. This translates into CASSMDSYSPLHF.

V is TRBV7-9 and J is TRBJ1-6, with a weak D call TRBD1 (6 bases). Germline CDR1 and CDR2: SEHNR and FQNEAQ (reference sequence). This CDR3 comprises 15 residues. V was shortened by 2 bases and J by 6 bases, with 11 bases between the two germline ends. The CDR3: CASSLIAGVNSPLHF. CDR3 DNA: TGTGCCAGCAGCTTAATTGCAGGGGTTAATTCACCCCTCCACTTT.

The genes are TRBV12-3 or TRBV12-4 and TRBJ2-7; D is undetermined. Trimming pared 5 bases from V and 3 bases from J, leaving 11 bases between. The CDR3 length is 13 residues. CDR3 in DNA: TGTGCCAGCAGTCCCACGGACGGCTACGAGCAGTACTTC. Protein product: CASSPTDGYEQYF.

The gene calls are TRBV27 and TRBJ2-7; TRBD2 agrees at 7 bases. Germline CDR1 reads MNHEY; CDR2 reads SMNVEV (reference sequence). The CDR3 runs to 15 residues. J lost 7 bases, V lost 5 bases, and 14 bases had no gene match. CDR3 in amino acids: CASSQWEGGSLEQYF. The CDR3 DNA reads as TGTGCCAGCAGTCAGTGGGAGGGAGGATCGTTGGAGCAGTACTTC.

The V gene is TRBV19, the J gene TRBJ1-4; 8 bases align to TRBD1. There are 19 residues in the CDR3. Germline V CDR1 and CDR2: LNHDA, SQIVND (reference sequence). Losses at the gene ends were 5 bases for V and 7 bases for J; bases not matched to a gene: 21. The CDR3 DNA reads TGTGCCAGTAGTTCCCGGGCCGGGACAGGCCGCGGGGAGAGTGAAAAACTGTTTTTT. Translating gives CASSSRAGTGRGESEKLFF.

This clonotype was recorded a few times. The J gene is TRBJ2-3, the V gene TRBV27; D is possibly TRBD2 (6 bases). The V end was cut by 3 bases, the J end by 9 bases, with 7 bases between. The CDR3 covers 11 residues. Germline CDR1 and CDR2: MNHEY and SMNVEV (reference sequence). The CDR3 protein is CASSLEGTQYF. The CDR3 DNA reads as TGTGCCAGCAGTTTGGAGGGAACGCAGTATTTT.

The chain is built from TRBV6-6 and TRBJ2-1; TRBD2 matches at 14 bases. The CDR3 sequence is 17 residues long. With V trimmed by 4 bases and J by 6 bases, 8 bases remained unmatched. CDR1 is MNHNY, CDR2 SVGAGI, per germline (reference sequence). For the CDR3, the DNA is TGTGCCAGCAGTTCCGCGACTAGCGGGAGGGCCGGCAATGAGCAGTTCTTC. It specifies CASSSATSGRAGNEQFF.

The chain combines TRBV18 with TRBJ1-3, with D possibly being TRBD1 (5 bases). Germline V gene data show CDR1 as KGHSH and CDR2 as LQKENI. V was pared by 2 bases and J by 0 bases, with 17 bases between. The CDR3 totals 18 residues. The CDR3: CASSPRAGISTSGNTIYF. The CDR3 DNA follows: TGTGCCAGCTCACCAAGGGCAGGGATCAGTACCTCTGGAAACACCATATATTTT.

The chain combines TRBV20-1 with TRBJ1-5; D call uncertain. Trimming removed 6 bases from V and 1 base from J, with 13 bases in between. Germline V gene data show CDR1 as DFQATT and CDR2 as SNEGSKA (reference sequence). The CDR3 extends over 14 amino acids. CDR3 in DNA: TGCAGTGCCTGTGGGGAAAGGAGCAATCAGCCCCAGCATTTT. This translates into CSACGERSNQPQHF.

This clonotype was observed once. V and J are TRBV20-1 and TRBJ2-3; TRBD2 aligns across 8 bases. The V gene's germline CDR1 is DFQATT and CDR2 SNEGSKA (reference sequence). V shed 0 bases, J shed 0 bases, and the junction held 2 bases outside the gene matches. The CDR3 runs 15 residues. CDR3: CSARDPSGSTDTQYF. The DNA for the CDR3 is TGCAGTGCTAGAGACCCTAGCGGGAGCACAGATACGCAGTATTTT.

The gene calls are TRBV29-1 and TRBJ2-7, with 9 bases fitting TRBD1. Germline CDR1 and CDR2: SQVTM and ANQGSEA. The CDR3 is 14 residues long. V lost 4 bases to trimming and J lost 2 bases; unmatched junction nucleotides: 6. This chain's CDR3 is CSVAPGQGPYEQYF. CDR3 DNA: TGCAGCGTTGCCCCGGGACAGGGACCCTACGAGCAGTACTTC.

The V and J genes are TRBV19 and TRBJ2-2; D possibly matches TRBD1 or TRBD2 (6 bases each). The CDR3 contains 13 residues. V was trimmed by 5 bases and J by 8 bases, leaving 12 bases between them. Germline V gene lookup returns CDR1 LNHDA and CDR2 SQIVND (reference sequence). The CDR3 nucleotides are TGTGCCAGTAGTCGGGGGCTCGAGGGGGAGCTGTTTTTT. Translated, it gives CASSRGLEGELFF. Together with reference TRBV19 and TRBJ2-2, the CDR3 gives the full variable domain: DGGITQSPKYLFRKEGQNVTLSCEQNLNHDAMYWYRQDPGQGLRLIYYSQIVNDFQKGDIAEGYSVSREKKESFPLTVTSAQKNPTAFYLCASSRGLEGELFFGEGSRLTVL.

With respect to this clonotype: A read error may produce the germline difference seen at one junction end. The chain uses TRBV20-1 and TRBJ1-4; 7 positions agree with TRBD1. The CDR3 extends over 14 amino acids. The germline V gene encodes CDR1 DFQATT and CDR2 SNEGSKA (reference sequence). CDR3 sequence reads: CSASPTGTNEKLSF. The DNA of the CDR3 is TGCAGTGCTAGCCCGACAGGGACTAATGAAAAACTGTCTTTT.

By frequency in the sample, this clonotype is large (0.1 to 1%). The V call is TRBV12-3 or TRBV12-4, the J call TRBJ2-1, with 9 bases lining up with TRBD1. V gave up 5 bases and J gave up 3 bases; unmatched junction bases: 8. This CDR3 comprises 16 residues. In DNA form, the CDR3 reads TGTGCCAGCAGTCTCGAACAGGGGGCGAGCTACAATGAGCAGTTCTTC. It encodes CASSLEQGASYNEQFF.

The CDR3 loop reads CSAGTSVSEQYF. CDR3 in DNA: TGCAGTGCCGGGACTAGCGTGAGTGAGCAGTACTTC. The V gene is TRBV20-1, the J gene TRBJ2-7; 10 positions agree with TRBD2. Germline loops: CDR1 DFQATT, CDR2 SNEGSKA (reference sequence). The CDR3 length is 12 residues. V shed 6 bases, J shed 7 bases, and the junction held 6 bases outside the gene matches.

The rearrangement links TRBV28 to TRBJ1-2; D remains ambiguous. V gave up 0 bases and J gave up 6 bases, with 8 bases separating them. The germline CDR1 and CDR2 sequences are MDHEN and SYDVKM. The CDR3 length is 13 residues. The chain's CDR3 is CASSLWSRHGYTF. CDR3 coding DNA: TGTGCCAGCAGTTTATGGTCACGCCATGGCTACACCTTC.

The gene calls are TRBV7-2 and TRBJ2-7; D might be TRBD2 (6 bases). With 5 bases removed from V and 0 bases from J, the gap between germline ends came to 20 bases. The CDR3 covers 17 residues. CDR1 SGHTA and CDR2 FQGNSA come from the germline V gene. The CDR3 loop reads CASSRRADRSSSYEQYF. The CDR3 DNA is TGTGCCAGCAGCCGGAGGGCGGATCGATCCAGCTCCTACGAGCAGTACTTC. The full variable domain, its missing parts supplied by reference TRBV7-2 and TRBJ2-7, is GAGVSQSPSNKVTEKGKDVELRCDPISGHTALYWYRQSLGQGLEFLIYFQGNSAPDKSGLPSDRFSAERTGGSVSTLTIQRTQQEDSAVYLCASSRRADRSSSYEQYFGPGTRLTVT.

The rearrangement uses TRBV27 and TRBJ1-2; perhaps TRBD1 as D (5 bases). Trimming shortened V by 3 bases and J by 7 bases, and 12 bases separated the two germline ends. CDR3 size: 13 residues. Per the germline V gene, CDR1 is MNHEY and CDR2 is SMNVEV (reference sequence). DNA for the CDR3: TGTGCCAGCAGTTTCCGACAGCAGGGTGGCTACACCTTC. Translated, it gives CASSFRQQGGYTF.

This clonotype came up a few times. The V gene is TRBV29-1, the J gene TRBJ2-7; no definite D call. V lost 4 bases and J 0 bases, leaving 13 bases between the germline ends. The CDR3 extends over 14 amino acids. Germline values: CDR1 SQVTM, CDR2 ANQGSEA. The DNA for the CDR3 is TGCAGCGTTGGACCGGGCCCTAGCTCCTACGAGCAGTACTTC. Its translation: CSVGPGPSSYEQYF.

V usage is TRBV29-1 and J usage is TRBJ2-2; D gene ambiguous. The CDR3 contains 14 residues. Germline V CDR1 and CDR2: SQVTM, ANQGSEA. V lost 7 bases and J 5 bases, leaving 17 bases between the germline ends. The CDR3 DNA is TGCAGCGCCCGAACCGTGAGAAGTACCGGGGAGCTGTTTTTT. Residues: CSARTVRSTGELFF.

In its sample, this clonotype was seen a few times. J is TRBJ2-7 and V is TRBV19; 12 positions match TRBD2. This CDR3 has 17 residues. In germline, CDR1 is LNHDA, CDR2 SQIVND (reference sequence). J was trimmed by 3 bases and V by 5 bases; bases with no gene match: 11. The CDR3 protein is CASSSGTSGPRVYEQYF. The CDR3 coding sequence is TGTGCCAGTAGTTCTGGGACTAGCGGGCCTCGGGTCTACGAGCAGTACTTC.